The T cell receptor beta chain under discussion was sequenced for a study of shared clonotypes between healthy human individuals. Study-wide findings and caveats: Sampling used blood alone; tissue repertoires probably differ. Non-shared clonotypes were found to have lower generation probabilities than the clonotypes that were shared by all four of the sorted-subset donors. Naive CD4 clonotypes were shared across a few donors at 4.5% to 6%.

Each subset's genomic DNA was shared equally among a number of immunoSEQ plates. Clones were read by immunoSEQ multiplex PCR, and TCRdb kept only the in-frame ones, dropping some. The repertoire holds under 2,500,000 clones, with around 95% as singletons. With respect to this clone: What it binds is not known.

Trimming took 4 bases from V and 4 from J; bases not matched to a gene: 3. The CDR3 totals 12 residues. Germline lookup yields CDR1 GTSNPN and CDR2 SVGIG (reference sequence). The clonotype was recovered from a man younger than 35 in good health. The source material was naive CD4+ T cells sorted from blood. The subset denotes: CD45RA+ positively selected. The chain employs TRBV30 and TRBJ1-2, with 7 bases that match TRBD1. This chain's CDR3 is CAWIGGGYGYTF. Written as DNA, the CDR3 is TGTGCCTGGATAGGGGGCGGCTATGGCTACACCTTC.